Listed below are T cell receptor beta chains from one sample, sequenced in a study of spatial heterogeneity in lung cancer. MiXCR was run by TCRdb on the 5' RACE reads, yielding one entry per CDR3 protein. Found here are fewer than 30,000 distinct CDR3 sequences, roughly 7.4% of them singletons; the top ten hold more than 20%. The sample was lung tumor tissue, taken at surgery. These receptors were collected from a male donor with early-stage non-small cell lung cancer. Both conserved end residues are part of each CDR3. D genes are given only for firm matches. The size entry is marked missing in some rows and otherwise reads once, few, many or a size class.

D gene: TRBD1
clone size: hyperexpanded
J gene: TRBJ2-7
V gene: TRBV7-2
CDR3 DNA: TGTGCCAGCAGCTTAAAGCACAGGGGGCATAGCGAGCAGTACTTC
CDR3 protein: CASSLKHRGHSEQYF

D gene: .
clone size: many
J gene: TRBJ2-7
V gene: TRBV28
CDR3 DNA: TGTGCCAGCTGTTTTAGGGCAAGCGGGCCCCCCTACGAGCAGTACTTC
CDR3 protein: CASCFRASGPPYEQYF

D gene: TRBD1
clone size: few
J gene: TRBJ1-3
V gene: TRBV20-1
CDR3 DNA: TGCAGTGCTAGACCCCCCGGGACAGGGCGAAACACCATATATTTT
CDR3 protein: CSARPPGTGRNTIYF

D gene: .
clone size: .
J gene: TRBJ2-6
V gene: TRBV25-1
CDR3 DNA: TGTGCCAGCGGAAGCTCTGGGGCCAACGTCCTGACTTTC
CDR3 protein: CASGSSGANVLTF

D gene: TRBD1
clone size: once
J gene: TRBJ2-7
V gene: TRBV2
CDR3 DNA: TGTGCCAGCAGCCGGGACAGAATATCCTACGAGCAGTACTTC
CDR3 protein: CASSRDRISYEQYF

D gene: .
clone size: many
J gene: TRBJ1-1
V gene: TRBV4-1
CDR3 DNA: TGCGCCAGCAGCCAAGGCAGGGTAACCTTGAACACTGAAGCTTTCTTT
CDR3 protein: CASSQGRVTLNTEAFF

D gene: .
clone size: .
J gene: TRBJ1-1
V gene: TRBV4-2
CDR3 DNA: TGTGCCAGCAGCCAATTTACCACCACTGAAGCTTTCTTT
CDR3 protein: CASSQFTTTEAFF

D gene: TRBD1
clone size: many
J gene: TRBJ1-3
V gene: TRBV6-1
CDR3 DNA: TGTGCCAGCAGAAGGACAGGGGGGTTGTCTGGAAACACCATATATTTT
CDR3 protein: CASRRTGGLSGNTIYF

D gene: TRBD1
clone size: few
J gene: TRBJ1-4
V gene: TRBV19
CDR3 DNA: TGTGCCAGTAGTTTCCCCCCGACAGGGGATAAGGAAAAACTGTTTTTT
CDR3 protein: CASSFPPTGDKEKLFF

D gene: .
clone size: many
J gene: TRBJ1-2
V gene: TRBV29-1
CDR3 DNA: TGCAGCGCTACAGGGATTTATGGCTACACCTTC
CDR3 protein: CSATGIYGYTF

D gene: .
clone size: few
J gene: TRBJ1-3
V gene: TRBV7-2
CDR3 DNA: TGTGCCAGCAGGCGCCTGAGCTCTGGAAACACCATATATTTT
CDR3 protein: CASRRLSSGNTIYF

D gene: .
clone size: many
J gene: TRBJ2-3
V gene: TRBV7-2
CDR3 DNA: TGTGCCAGCAGCTTAGCAGGGACGCTCACAGATACGCAGTATTTT
CDR3 protein: CASSLAGTLTDTQYF

D gene: .
clone size: .
J gene: TRBJ1-1
V gene: TRBV10-3
CDR3 DNA: TGTGCCATCAGTGATGGGAAGGGGAATGAAGCTTTCTTT
CDR3 protein: CAISDGKGNEAFF

D gene: TRBD1
clone size: .
J gene: TRBJ1-6
V gene: TRBV28
CDR3 DNA: TGTGCCAGCAGTGACAGGGATTCACCCCTCCACTTT
CDR3 protein: CASSDRDSPLHF

D gene: .
clone size: .
J gene: TRBJ2-3
V gene: TRBV6-4
CDR3 DNA: TGTGCCAGCAGTCGACAGGACACAGATACGCAGTATTTT
CDR3 protein: CASSRQDTDTQYF

D gene: .
clone size: few
J gene: TRBJ2-5
V gene: TRBV5-1
CDR3 DNA: TGCGCCAGCAGCTTAAGGGACCAAGAGACCCAGTACTTC
CDR3 protein: CASSLRDQETQYF

D gene: .
clone size: many
J gene: TRBJ2-3
V gene: TRBV20-1
CDR3 DNA: TGCAGCCTTGACAGGTCGGGAGATACGCAGTATTTT
CDR3 protein: CSLDRSGDTQYF

D gene: TRBD2
clone size: few
J gene: TRBJ2-2
V gene: TRBV10-2
CDR3 DNA: TGCGCCAGCATTCTAGGCGGGGGTTATACCGGGGAGCTGTTTTTT
CDR3 protein: CASILGGGYTGELFF

D gene: TRBD1
clone size: many
J gene: TRBJ2-7
V gene: TRBV5-1
CDR3 DNA: TGCGCCAGCAGCTTGGCCAGGGACAGGGGGTTTCAGCAGTACTTC
CDR3 protein: CASSLARDRGFQQYF

D gene: TRBD2
clone size: many
J gene: TRBJ2-1
V gene: TRBV9
CDR3 DNA: TGTGCCAGCAGCGAGCGGGGGGGCTTTACCTACAATGAGCAGTTCTTC
CDR3 protein: CASSERGGFTYNEQFF

D gene: .
clone size: many
J gene: TRBJ1-2
V gene: TRBV5-4
CDR3 DNA: TGTGCCAGCAGTGCCGGGGCTACTACTAACTATGGCTACACCTTC
CDR3 protein: CASSAGATTNYGYTF

D gene: .
clone size: many
J gene: TRBJ2-2
V gene: TRBV10-3
CDR3 DNA: TGTGCCATCAGTGAGCAACAGGGTTACACCGGGGAGCTGTTTTTT
CDR3 protein: CAISEQQGYTGELFF

D gene: TRBD1
clone size: .
J gene: TRBJ1-1
V gene: TRBV10-2
CDR3 DNA: TGCGCCAGCAGTCAGGGGGCCGCTGAAGCTTTCTTT
CDR3 protein: CASSQGAAEAFF

D gene: .
clone size: many
J gene: TRBJ1-5
V gene: TRBV7-2
CDR3 DNA: TGTGCCAGCAGCTTAGGAGTCCCCTATAGCAATCAGCCCCAGCATTTT
CDR3 protein: CASSLGVPYSNQPQHF

D gene: .
clone size: few
J gene: TRBJ2-6
V gene: TRBV10-3
CDR3 DNA: TGTGCCATCAGAGTAGACAGTTTCTCTGGGGCCAACGTCCTGACTTTC
CDR3 protein: CAIRVDSFSGANVLTF

D gene: .
clone size: few
J gene: TRBJ1-1
V gene: TRBV10-3
CDR3 DNA: TGTGCCATCAGTGAGTCGCAGGTCACTGAAGCTTTCTTT
CDR3 protein: CAISESQVTEAFF

D gene: .
clone size: many
J gene: TRBJ2-7
V gene: TRBV29-1
CDR3 DNA: TGCAGCGTTGTCCCACGGATTGGGCTCGAGCAGTACTTC
CDR3 protein: CSVVPRIGLEQYF

D gene: TRBD1
clone size: few
J gene: TRBJ2-7
V gene: TRBV15
CDR3 DNA: TGTGCCACCGGGTCCCGGACAGGATCCTACGAGCAGTACTTC
CDR3 protein: CATGSRTGSYEQYF

D gene: TRBD2
clone size: .
J gene: TRBJ2-5
V gene: TRBV14
CDR3 DNA: TGTGCCAGCAGCCAATTCGGGACTAGCGGGGGGCTGGAGACCCAGTACTTC
CDR3 protein: CASSQFGTSGGLETQYF

D gene: .
clone size: many
J gene: TRBJ1-1
V gene: TRBV7-9
CDR3 DNA: TGTGCCAGCAGCGTCGTCAACACTGAAGCTTTCTTT
CDR3 protein: CASSVVNTEAFF